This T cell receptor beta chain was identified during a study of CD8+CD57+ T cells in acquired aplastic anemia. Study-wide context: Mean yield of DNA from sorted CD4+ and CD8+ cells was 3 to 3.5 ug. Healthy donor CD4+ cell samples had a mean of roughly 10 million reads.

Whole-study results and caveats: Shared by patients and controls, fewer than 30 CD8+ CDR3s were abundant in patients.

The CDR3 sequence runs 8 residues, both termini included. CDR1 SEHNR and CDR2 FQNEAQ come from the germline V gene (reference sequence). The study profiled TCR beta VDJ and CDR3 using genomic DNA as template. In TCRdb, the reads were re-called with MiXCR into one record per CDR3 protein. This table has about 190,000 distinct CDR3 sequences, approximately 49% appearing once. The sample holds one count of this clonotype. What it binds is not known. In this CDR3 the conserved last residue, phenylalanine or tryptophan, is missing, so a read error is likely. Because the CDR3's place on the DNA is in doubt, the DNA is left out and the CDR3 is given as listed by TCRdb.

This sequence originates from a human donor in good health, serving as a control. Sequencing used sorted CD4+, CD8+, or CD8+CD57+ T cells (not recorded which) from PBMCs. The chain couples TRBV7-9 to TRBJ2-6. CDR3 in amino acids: CASSYRSN.